This T cell receptor (beta chain) stems from a study of blood T cell repertoires in COVID-19 (dated by TCRdb to 2019 to 2021). Regarding the study in general: Collaborator samples came from the United States, Italy and Spain and covered acute and convalescent phases of COVID-19. Samples came from the ongoing ImmuneRACE study (first 160 participants) plus 1,254 subjects from 6 global collaborators. Where available, HLA class I and class II types were obtained from metadata supplied by the sample provider rather than from assay-based typing. The prospective study material was composed of cDNA or gDNA derived from T cells, B-cell-depleted T cells, or PBMCs. The repertoires were released in a freely available public database meant as a resource for research on the immune response to SARS-CoV-2. Deeply sampled blood TCRbeta repertoires from subjects exposed to, actively infected with, or recovered from COVID-19 were included in the dataset. Sample metadata almost always included a de-identified subject ID, COVID-19 status, age in years and sex.

The germline V end is reduced by 4 bases and the J end by 4 bases; junction bases left unmatched: 10. Taken from cysteine to phenylalanine, the CDR3 has 15 residues. The retained sequence is limited to the CDR3, 45 bases, with the frame set at the first base. As encoded in the germline V gene, CDR1 is SGHTA while CDR2 is FQGNSA. Whole blood was collected in K2EDTA tubes by collaborating institutions according to the institutions' own protocols. Collaborator samples were shipped for TCRbeta analysis as frozen whole blood, isolated PBMCs, or DNA extracted from either sample type. TCRbeta CDR3 regions were amplified from genomic DNA using the immunoSEQ Assay, a bias-controlled multiplex PCR. The authors' pipeline ran thus. The number of nucleated cells in each sample was estimated by amplification of reference gene primers within the assay. To quantify the absolute abundance of each unique TCRbeta CDR3 rearrangement, sequence reads were collapsed and filtered. For each sample, productive Simpson clonality was calculated as the square root of Simpson's diversity index over productive rearrangements. The clones in this table, taken by TCRdb from immuneACCESS, are in-frame only. Not every clone is retained; where verified, under half of the shortfall comes from an unresolved V gene, and the cause of the rest is unknown. Clone size and the V and J calls come from that table; the DNA yielded D and trimming. Counted in this sample were tens of thousands of clones; around 86% of them appeared once. The ten largest clones take up 4.5% to 5.5% of the sample.

For this clone: The antigen it recognizes is unknown. No much larger clone is present one base from it, and per-base qualities are unavailable.

Summary of the overall study and its limitations: The quantity of clinical and demographic metadata differed by source and by participant and was supplied without curation.

The sample taken for sequencing was peripheral blood. The rearranged segments are TRBV7-2 and TRBJ2-7, and 7 junctional nucleotides match TRBD2. This TCR derives from a woman of 80 years or more with acute or convalescent COVID-19. The sequenced DNA: TGTGCCAGCAGCTCCTCGGGCGGGGGTGTTTACGAGCAGTACTTC. Translated, it reads CASSSSGGGVYEQYF.